This TCR beta chain emerged from a study of blood T cells in healthy people across ages. Study-level findings and limits: Both naive CD4+ cell counts and diversity were greater in long-lived donors than in aged donors. Donor CMV status, an unknown factor, possibly confounded changes in expanded clonotypes. It was held that diversity estimates obtained from one million T cells represented underestimates.

The CDR3 is 12 residues long. PCR was performed a second time for roughly 7 to 11 cycles using a sample-barcoded 5' primer and a J-beta primer mix. Tagging of each cDNA molecule was performed by a template-switch adaptor with 12 random nucleotides. TCRdb recomputed calls from the 5' RACE reads with MiXCR, one row per CDR3 protein. The table includes 1.2 million to 1.5 million distinct CDR3 sequences, around two fifths detected once. In the case of this clonotype: The antigen remains unidentified.

The rearrangement uses TRBV21-1 and TRBJ1-4; TRBD1, the table's D call, was not compared with the DNA. TRBV21-1 is classified as a pseudogene. The sample taken for sequencing was blood. This sequence originates from a young woman in good health. The CDR3 DNA reads as TGTGCCAGCCCCCGGGGGGGTGAAAAACTGTTTTTT. It translates to CASPRGGEKLFF.